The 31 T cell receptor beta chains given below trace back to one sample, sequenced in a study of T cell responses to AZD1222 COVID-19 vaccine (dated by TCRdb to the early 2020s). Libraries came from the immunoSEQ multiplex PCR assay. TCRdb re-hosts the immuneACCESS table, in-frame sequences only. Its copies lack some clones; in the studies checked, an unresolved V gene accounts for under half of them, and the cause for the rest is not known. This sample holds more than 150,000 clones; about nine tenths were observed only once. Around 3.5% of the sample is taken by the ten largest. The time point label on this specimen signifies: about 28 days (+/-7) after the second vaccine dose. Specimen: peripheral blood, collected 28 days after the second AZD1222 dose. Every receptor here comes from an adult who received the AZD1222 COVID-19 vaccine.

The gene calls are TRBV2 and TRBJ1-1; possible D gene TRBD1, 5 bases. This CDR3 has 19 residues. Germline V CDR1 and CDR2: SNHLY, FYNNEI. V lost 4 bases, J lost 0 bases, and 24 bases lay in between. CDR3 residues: CASSAFTPGTWFMNTEAFF. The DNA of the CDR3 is TGTGCCAGCAGTGCCTTTACACCCGGGACGTGGTTCATGAACACTGAAGCTTTCTTT.

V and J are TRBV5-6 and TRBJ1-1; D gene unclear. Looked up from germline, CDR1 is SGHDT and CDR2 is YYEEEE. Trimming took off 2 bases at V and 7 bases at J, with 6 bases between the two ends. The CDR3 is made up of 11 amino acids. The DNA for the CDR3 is TGTGCCAGCAGCTTCCAGGTTGAAGCTTTCTTT. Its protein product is CASSFQVEAFF. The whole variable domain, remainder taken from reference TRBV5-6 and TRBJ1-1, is DAGVTQSPTHLIKTRGQQVTLRCSPKSGHDTVSWYQQALGQGPQFIFQYYEEEERQRGNFPDRFSGHQFPNYSSELNVNALLLGDSALYLCASSFQVEAFFGQGTRLTVV.

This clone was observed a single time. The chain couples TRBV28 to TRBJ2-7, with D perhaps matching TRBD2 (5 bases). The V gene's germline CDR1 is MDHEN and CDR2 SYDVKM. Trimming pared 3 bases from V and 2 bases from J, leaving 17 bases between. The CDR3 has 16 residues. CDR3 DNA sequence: TGTGCCAGCAGTTTCCCCCGCCCTCTCGGGACCTACGAGCAGTACTTC. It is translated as CASSFPRPLGTYEQYF.

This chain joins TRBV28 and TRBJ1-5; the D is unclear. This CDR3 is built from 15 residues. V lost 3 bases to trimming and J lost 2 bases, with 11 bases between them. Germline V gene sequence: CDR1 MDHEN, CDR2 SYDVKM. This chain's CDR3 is CASSLYSGGNQPQHF. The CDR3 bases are TGTGCCAGCAGTTTGTATTCTGGGGGCAATCAGCCCCAGCATTTT.

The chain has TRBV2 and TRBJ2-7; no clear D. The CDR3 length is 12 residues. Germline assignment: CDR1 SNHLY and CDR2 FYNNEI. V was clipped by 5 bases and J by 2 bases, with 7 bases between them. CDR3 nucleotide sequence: TGTGCCAGCAGTAGATTACCCTACGAGCAGTACTTC. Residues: CASSRLPYEQYF.

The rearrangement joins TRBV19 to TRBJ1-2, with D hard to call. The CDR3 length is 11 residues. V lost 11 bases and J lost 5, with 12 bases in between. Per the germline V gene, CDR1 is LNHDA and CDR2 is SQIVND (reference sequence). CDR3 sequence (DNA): TGTGCCCTTACCCCAGGTTATGGCTACACCTTC. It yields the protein CALTPGYGYTF.

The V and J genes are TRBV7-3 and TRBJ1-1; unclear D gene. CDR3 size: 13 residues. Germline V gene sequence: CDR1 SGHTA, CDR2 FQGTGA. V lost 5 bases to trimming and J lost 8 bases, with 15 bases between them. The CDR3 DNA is TGTGCCAGCAGCGGGAGAGGCGCAGCAGAAGCTTTCTTT. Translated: CASSGRGAAEAFF.

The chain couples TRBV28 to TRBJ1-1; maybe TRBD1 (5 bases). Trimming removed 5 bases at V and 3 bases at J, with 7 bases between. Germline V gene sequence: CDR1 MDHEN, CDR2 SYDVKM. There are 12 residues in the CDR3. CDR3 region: CASSGGHTEAFF. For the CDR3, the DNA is TGTGCCAGCAGTGGGGGACACACTGAAGCTTTCTTT.

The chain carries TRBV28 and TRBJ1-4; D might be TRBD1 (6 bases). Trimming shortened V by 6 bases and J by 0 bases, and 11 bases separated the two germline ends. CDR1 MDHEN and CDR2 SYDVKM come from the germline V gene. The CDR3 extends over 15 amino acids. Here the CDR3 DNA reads TGTGCCAGCAGCGAATCAGGGGCAACTAATGAAAAACTGTTTTTT. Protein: CASSESGATNEKLFF. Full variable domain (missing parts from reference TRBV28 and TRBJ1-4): DVKVTQSSRYLVKRTGEKVFLECVQDMDHENMFWYRQDPGLGLRLIYFSYDVKMKEKGDIPEGYSVSREKKERFSLILESASTNQTSMYLCASSESGATNEKLFFGSGTQLSVL.

The CDR3 sequence: CASSGGDSLAKNIQYF. CDR3 nucleotide sequence: TGTGCCAGCAGTGGCGGCGACAGCCTAGCCAAAAACATTCAGTACTTC. This sequence joins TRBV6-1 and TRBJ2-4; tentatively, D is TRBD1 (5 bases). The CDR3 loop spans 16 amino acids. With 4 bases removed from V and 0 bases from J, the gap between germline ends came to 13 bases. CDR1 is MNHNS, CDR2 SASEGT, per germline.

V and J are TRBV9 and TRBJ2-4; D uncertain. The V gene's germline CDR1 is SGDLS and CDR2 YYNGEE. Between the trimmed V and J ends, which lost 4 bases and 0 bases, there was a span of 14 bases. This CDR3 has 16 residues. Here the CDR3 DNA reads TGTGCCAGCAGCTCAGATGGGTACTTAGCCAAAAACATTCAGTACTTC. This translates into CASSSDGYLAKNIQYF.

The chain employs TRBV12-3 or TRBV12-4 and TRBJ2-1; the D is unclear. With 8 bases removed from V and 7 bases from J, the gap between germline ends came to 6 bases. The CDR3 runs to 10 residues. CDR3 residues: CASGINEQFF. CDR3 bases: TGTGCCAGCGGTATAAATGAGCAGTTCTTC.

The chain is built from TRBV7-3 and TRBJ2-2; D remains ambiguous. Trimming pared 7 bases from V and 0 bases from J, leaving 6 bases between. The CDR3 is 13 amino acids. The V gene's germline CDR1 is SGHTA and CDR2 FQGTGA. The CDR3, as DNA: TGTGCCAGCACTCATCCGAACACCGGGGAGCTGTTTTTT. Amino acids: CASTHPNTGELFF. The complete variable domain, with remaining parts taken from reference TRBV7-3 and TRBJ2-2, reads GAGVSQTPSNKVTEKGKYVELRCDPISGHTALYWYRQSLGQGPEFLIYFQGTGAADDSGLPNDRFFAVRPEGSVSTLKIQRTERGDSAVYLCASTHPNTGELFFGEGSRLTVL.

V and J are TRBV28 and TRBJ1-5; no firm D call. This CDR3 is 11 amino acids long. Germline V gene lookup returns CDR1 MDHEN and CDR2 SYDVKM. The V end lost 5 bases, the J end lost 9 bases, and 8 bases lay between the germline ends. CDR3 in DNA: TGTGCCAGCAGTCCTGGGAGGCCCCAGCATTTT. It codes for CASSPGRPQHF.

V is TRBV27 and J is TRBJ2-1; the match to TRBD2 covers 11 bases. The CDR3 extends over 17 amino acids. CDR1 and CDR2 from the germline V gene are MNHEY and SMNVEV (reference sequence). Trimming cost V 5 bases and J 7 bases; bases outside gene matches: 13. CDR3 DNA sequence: TGTGCCAGCAGTAGACAGATCGGGACTAGCGGTGCTAATGAGCAGTTCTTC. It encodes CASSRQIGTSGANEQFF.

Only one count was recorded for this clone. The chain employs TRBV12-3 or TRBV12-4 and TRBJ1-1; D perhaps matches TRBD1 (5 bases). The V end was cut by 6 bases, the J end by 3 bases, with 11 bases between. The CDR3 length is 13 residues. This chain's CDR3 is CASSATGDTEAFF. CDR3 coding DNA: TGTGCCAGCAGCGCAACAGGTGACACTGAAGCTTTCTTT.

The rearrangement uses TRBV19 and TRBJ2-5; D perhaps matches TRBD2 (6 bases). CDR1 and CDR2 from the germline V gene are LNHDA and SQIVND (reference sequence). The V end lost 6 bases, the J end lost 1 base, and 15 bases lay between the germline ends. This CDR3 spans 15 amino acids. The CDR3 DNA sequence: TGTGCCAGTAGGTCCCTCGGGACTCCCCAAGAGACCCAGTACTTC. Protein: CASRSLGTPQETQYF.

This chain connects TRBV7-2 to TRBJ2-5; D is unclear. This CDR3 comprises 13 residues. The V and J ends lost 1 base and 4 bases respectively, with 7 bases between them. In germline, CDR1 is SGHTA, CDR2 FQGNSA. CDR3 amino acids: CASSLVVGETQYF. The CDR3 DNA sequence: TGTGCCAGCAGCTTAGTGGTGGGAGAGACCCAGTACTTC.

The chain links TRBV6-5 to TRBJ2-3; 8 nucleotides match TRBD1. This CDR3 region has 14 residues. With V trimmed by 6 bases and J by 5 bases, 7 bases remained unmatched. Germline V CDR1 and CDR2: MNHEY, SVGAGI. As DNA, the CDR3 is TGTGCCAGCAGCCACGGACAGGGCGTAGATACGCAGTATTTT. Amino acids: CASSHGQGVDTQYF.

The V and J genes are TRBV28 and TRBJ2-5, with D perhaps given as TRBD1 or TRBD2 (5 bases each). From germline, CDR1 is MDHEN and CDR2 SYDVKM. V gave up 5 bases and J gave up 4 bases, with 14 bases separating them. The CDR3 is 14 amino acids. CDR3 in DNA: TGTGCCAGCAGTCTACTAGGGGTAGGAGAGACCCAGTACTTC. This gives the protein CASSLLGVGETQYF.

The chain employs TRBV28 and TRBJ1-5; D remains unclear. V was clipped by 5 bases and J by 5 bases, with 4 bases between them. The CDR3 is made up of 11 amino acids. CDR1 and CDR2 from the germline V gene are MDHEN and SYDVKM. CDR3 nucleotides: TGTGCCAGCAGTCGTGATCAGCCCCAGCATTTT. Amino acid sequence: CASSRDQPQHF.

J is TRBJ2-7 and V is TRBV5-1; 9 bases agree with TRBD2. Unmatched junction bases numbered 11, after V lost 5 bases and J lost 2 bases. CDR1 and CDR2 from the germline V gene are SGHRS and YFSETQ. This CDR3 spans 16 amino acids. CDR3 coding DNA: TGCGCCAGCAGTCGGCCGACTAGCGGAGCAACCTACGAGCAGTACTTC. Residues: CASSRPTSGATYEQYF.

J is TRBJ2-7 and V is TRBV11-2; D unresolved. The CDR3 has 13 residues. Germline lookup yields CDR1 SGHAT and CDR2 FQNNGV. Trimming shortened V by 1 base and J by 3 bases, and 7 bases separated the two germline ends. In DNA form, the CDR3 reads TGTGCCAGCAGCTTAGGCATGCTCTACGAGCAGTACTTC. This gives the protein CASSLGMLYEQYF.

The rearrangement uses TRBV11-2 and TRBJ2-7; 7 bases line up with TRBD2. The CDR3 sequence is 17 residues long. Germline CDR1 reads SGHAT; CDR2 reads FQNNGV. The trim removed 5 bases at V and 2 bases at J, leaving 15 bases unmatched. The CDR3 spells CASSLLKGTTPAYEQYF. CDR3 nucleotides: TGTGCCAGCAGCCTCCTAAAAGGGACTACCCCAGCCTACGAGCAGTACTTC.

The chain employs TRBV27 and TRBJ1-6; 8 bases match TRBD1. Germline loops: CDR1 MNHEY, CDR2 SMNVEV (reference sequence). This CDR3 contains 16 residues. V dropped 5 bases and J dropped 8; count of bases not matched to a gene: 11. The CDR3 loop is CASSPTTGVLHSPLHF. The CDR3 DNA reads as TGTGCCAGCAGTCCAACGACAGGGGTCCTACATTCACCCCTCCACTTT.

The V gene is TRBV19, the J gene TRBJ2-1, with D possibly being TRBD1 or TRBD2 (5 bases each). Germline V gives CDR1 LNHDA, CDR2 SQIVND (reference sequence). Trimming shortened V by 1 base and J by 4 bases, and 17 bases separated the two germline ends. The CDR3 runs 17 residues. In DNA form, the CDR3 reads TGTGCCAGTAGTATAGCCCTCGGGGCTTTGGGTTACAATGAGCAGTTCTTC. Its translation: CASSIALGALGYNEQFF.

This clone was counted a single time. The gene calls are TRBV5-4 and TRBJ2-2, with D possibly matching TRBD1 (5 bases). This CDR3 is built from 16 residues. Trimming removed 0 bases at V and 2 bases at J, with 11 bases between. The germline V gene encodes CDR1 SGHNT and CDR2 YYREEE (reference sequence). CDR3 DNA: TGTGCCAGCAGCTTGGTTCCCAGGGCCAACACCGGGGAGCTGTTTTTT. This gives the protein CASSLVPRANTGELFF.

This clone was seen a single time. The CDR3 reads CASSETSVNEQYF. The CDR3 DNA follows: TGTGCCAGCAGCGAGACTAGCGTCAACGAGCAGTACTTC. The rearrangement links TRBV7-2 to TRBJ2-7; 8 bases align to TRBD2. Unmatched junction bases numbered 5, after V lost 5 bases and J lost 5 bases. The CDR3 is 13 residues long. Germline V lookup: CDR1 SGHTA, CDR2 FQGNSA.

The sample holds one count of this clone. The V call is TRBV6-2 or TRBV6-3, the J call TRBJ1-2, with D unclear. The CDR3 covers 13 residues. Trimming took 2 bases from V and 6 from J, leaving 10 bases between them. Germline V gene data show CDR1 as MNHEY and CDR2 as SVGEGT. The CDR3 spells CASSYRGFDGYTF. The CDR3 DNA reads TGTGCCAGCAGTTACAGAGGGTTCGATGGCTACACCTTC.

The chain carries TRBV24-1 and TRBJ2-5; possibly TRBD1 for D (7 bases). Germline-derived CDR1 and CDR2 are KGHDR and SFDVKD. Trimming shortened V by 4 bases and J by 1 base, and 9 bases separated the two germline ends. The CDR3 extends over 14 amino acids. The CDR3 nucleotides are TGTGCCACCAGTGACAGGGGGGTCCAAGAGACCCAGTACTTC. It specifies CATSDRGVQETQYF.

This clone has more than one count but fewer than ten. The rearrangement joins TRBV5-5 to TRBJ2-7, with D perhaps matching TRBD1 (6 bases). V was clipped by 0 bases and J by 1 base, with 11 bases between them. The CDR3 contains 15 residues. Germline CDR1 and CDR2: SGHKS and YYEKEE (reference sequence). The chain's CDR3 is CASSLGGLGSYEQYF. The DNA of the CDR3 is TGTGCCAGCAGCTTGGGGGGGCTGGGTTCCTACGAGCAGTACTTC.